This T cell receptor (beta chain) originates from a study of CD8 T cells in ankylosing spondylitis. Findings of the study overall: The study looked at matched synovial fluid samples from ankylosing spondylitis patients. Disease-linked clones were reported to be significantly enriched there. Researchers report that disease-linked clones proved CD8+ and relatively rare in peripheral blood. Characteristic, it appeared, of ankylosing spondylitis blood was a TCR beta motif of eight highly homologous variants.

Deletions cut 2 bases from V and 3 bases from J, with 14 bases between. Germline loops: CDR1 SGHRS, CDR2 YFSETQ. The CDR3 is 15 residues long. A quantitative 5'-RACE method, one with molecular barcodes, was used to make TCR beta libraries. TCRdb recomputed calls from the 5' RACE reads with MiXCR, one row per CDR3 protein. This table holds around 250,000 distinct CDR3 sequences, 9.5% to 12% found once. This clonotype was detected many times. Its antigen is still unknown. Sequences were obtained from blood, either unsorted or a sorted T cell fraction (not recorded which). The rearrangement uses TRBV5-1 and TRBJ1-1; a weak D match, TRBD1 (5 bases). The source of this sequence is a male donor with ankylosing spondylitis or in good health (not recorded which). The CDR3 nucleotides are TGCGCCAGCAGCTTCACGGGACCGGGGGACACTGAAGCTTTCTTT. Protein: CASSFTGPGDTEAFF.